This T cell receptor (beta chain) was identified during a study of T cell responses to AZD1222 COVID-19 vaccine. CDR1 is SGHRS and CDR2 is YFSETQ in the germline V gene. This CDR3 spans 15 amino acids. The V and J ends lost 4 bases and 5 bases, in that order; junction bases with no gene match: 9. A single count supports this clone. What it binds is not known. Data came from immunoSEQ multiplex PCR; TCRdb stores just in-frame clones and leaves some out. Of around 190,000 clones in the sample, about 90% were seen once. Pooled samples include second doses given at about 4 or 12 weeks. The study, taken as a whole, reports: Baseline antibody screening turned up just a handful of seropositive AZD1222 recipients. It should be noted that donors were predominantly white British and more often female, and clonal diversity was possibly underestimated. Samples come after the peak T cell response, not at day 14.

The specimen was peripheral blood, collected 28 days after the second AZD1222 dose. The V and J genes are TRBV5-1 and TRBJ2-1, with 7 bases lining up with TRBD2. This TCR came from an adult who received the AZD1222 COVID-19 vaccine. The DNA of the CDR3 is TGCGCCAGCAGCACGGGGCTAGCGGCCAACAATGAGCAGTTCTTC. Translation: CASSTGLAANNEQFF.